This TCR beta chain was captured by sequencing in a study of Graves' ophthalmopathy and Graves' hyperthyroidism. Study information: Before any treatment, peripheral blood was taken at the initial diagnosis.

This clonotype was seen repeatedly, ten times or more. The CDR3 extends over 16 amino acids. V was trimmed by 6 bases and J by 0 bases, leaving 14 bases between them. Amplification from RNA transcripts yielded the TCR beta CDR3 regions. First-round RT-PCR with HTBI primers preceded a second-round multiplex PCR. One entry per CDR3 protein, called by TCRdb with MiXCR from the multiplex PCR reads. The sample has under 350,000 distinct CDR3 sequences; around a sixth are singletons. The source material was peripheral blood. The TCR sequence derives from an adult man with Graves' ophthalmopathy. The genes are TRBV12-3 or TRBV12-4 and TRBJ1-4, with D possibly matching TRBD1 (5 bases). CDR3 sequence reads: CASRHLRGATNEKLFF. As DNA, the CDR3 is TGTGCCAGCAGGCACTTGAGGGGAGCAACTAATGAAAAACTGTTTTTT.